What follows are 14 T cell receptor beta chains derived from one specimen sequenced in a study of cytomegalovirus exposure and HLA in healthy donors. The primer mix had 60 Vbeta and 13 Jbeta primers. The protocol was immunoSEQ multiplex PCR, while the TCRdb copy is restricted to in-frame clones and leaves out a portion. The sample holds 150,000 or so clones, 74% seen once. What was sequenced was PBMCs. The receptors stem from a man between 18 and 29 years old in good health and CMV-seropositive.

This clone was counted once. J is TRBJ2-3 and V is TRBV5-4, with TRBD2 matching 10 bases. The V segment lost 4 bases and the J segment 1 base; nucleotides outside the gene matches: 6. The CDR3 runs 16 residues. Germline V gene lookup returns CDR1 SGHNT and CDR2 YYREEE (reference sequence). The CDR3 nucleotides are TGTGCCAGCAGCCGGGCAACTAGCGGGGGCACAGATACGCAGTATTTT. Encoded protein: CASSRATSGGTDTQYF. Full variable domain (missing parts from reference TRBV5-4 and TRBJ2-3): ETGVTQSPTHLIKTRGQQVTLRCSSQSGHNTVSWYQQALGQGPQFIFQYYREEENGRGNFPPRFSGLQFPNYSSELNVNALELDDSALYLCASSRATSGGTDTQYFGPGTRLTVL.

The chain couples TRBV7-9 to TRBJ2-1; tentatively, D is TRBD2 (5 bases). Trimming removed 5 bases from V and 5 bases from J, with 13 bases in between. The CDR3 extends over 14 amino acids. Germline CDR1 is SEHNR and CDR2 is FQNEAQ (reference sequence). CDR3 in amino acids: CASSGRTANNEQFF. CDR3 DNA sequence: TGTGCCAGCAGCGGAAGGACTGCCAACAATGAGCAGTTCTTC.

The chain carries TRBV9 and TRBJ2-7, with 11 nucleotides matching TRBD2. V shed 0 bases and J 5 bases; nucleotides not matched to a gene: 4. CDR1 is SGDLS, CDR2 YYNGEE, per germline. This CDR3 has 15 amino acids. Here the CDR3 DNA reads TGTGCCAGCAGCGTAGGAGAACTAGCGGGAGACGAGCAGTACTTC. It encodes CASSVGELAGDEQYF. The full variable domain, its missing parts supplied by reference TRBV9 and TRBJ2-7, is DSGVTQTPKHLITATGQRVTLRCSPRSGDLSVYWYQQSLDQGLQFLIQYYNGEERAKGNILERFSAQQFPDLHSELNLSSLELGDSALYFCASSVGELAGDEQYFGPGTRLTVT.

The chain carries TRBV7-9 and TRBJ2-6; TRBD1 might be the D (5 bases). CDR1 is SEHNR, CDR2 FQNEAQ, per germline (reference sequence). V lost 0 bases and J lost 2, with 11 bases in between. The CDR3 length is 17 residues. The CDR3 protein is CASSLASGNTGANVLTF. The CDR3 DNA is TGTGCCAGCAGCTTAGCGTCAGGGAACACTGGGGCCAACGTCCTGACTTTC.

V gene TRBV6-5 combines with J gene TRBJ2-1, with D possibly matching TRBD2 (7 bases). Trimming shortened V by 2 bases and J by 7 bases, and 15 bases separated the two germline ends. Looked up from germline, CDR1 is MNHEY and CDR2 is SVGAGI. The CDR3 consists of 15 residues. The CDR3 protein is CASSYGGGSRNEQFF. CDR3 coding DNA: TGTGCCAGCAGTTACGGGGGCGGGAGCAGGAATGAGCAGTTCTTC.

The rearrangement joins TRBV5-6 to TRBJ1-4; tentatively, D is TRBD1 (6 bases). Germline-derived CDR1 and CDR2 are SGHDT and YYEEEE. The CDR3 totals 15 residues. With 2 bases removed from V and 0 bases from J, the gap between germline ends came to 8 bases. The CDR3, as DNA: TGTGCCAGCAGCTTCGGGGGGCCAACTAATGAAAAACTGTTTTTT. Amino acid sequence: CASSFGGPTNEKLFF.

The V gene is TRBV7-2, the J gene TRBJ1-4, with 7 nucleotides matching TRBD1. CDR1 and CDR2 from the germline V gene are SGHTA and FQGNSA. With 5 bases clipped from V and 8 bases from J, the junction kept 5 bases outside the gene matches. There are 13 residues in the CDR3. The CDR3 protein is CASSPGGGEKLFF. The CDR3 DNA is TGTGCCAGCAGCCCAGGGGGTGGCGAAAAACTGTTTTTT.

V is TRBV6-5 and J is TRBJ2-7; TRBD1 aligns across 9 bases. J lost 5 bases, V lost 2 bases, and 7 bases had no gene match. The CDR3 has 15 amino acids. The germline CDR1 and CDR2 sequences are MNHEY and SVGAGI. CDR3 bases: TGTGCCAGCAGTTACGGGACAGGGATTTTCAACGAGCAGTACTTC. It yields the protein CASSYGTGIFNEQYF.

The chain recombines TRBV5-1 with TRBJ1-2; 7 bases line up with TRBD1. Germline V CDR1 and CDR2: SGHRS, YFSETQ. V lost 4 bases and J lost 3; bases outside the gene matches: 6. The CDR3 is made up of 14 amino acids. In DNA form, the CDR3 reads TGCGCCAGCAGCCTAGGACAGGCCCACTATGGCTACACCTTC. Protein sequence: CASSLGQAHYGYTF.

The chain combines TRBV7-8 with TRBJ2-7; 7 bases are shared with TRBD1. V trimming: 7 bases; J trimming: 4 bases; junction bases outside the gene matches: 13. Germline loops: CDR1 SGHVS, CDR2 FQNEAQ. This CDR3 contains 15 residues. The CDR3 loop reads CASTNGTTGFYEQYF. CDR3 nucleotide sequence: TGTGCCAGCACCAACGGCACGACAGGGTTTTACGAGCAGTACTTC.

Worth noting for this clone: Within the sample, other DNA sequences also encode this same CDR3. V usage is TRBV4-1 and J usage is TRBJ2-3; 8 bases match TRBD2. Per germline, CDR1 MGHRA and CDR2 YSYEKL. This CDR3 contains 15 residues. V lost 4 bases, J lost 5 bases, and 8 bases stayed unmatched. This CDR3 reads CASSPLAGLIDTQYF. Written as DNA, the CDR3 is TGCGCCAGCAGCCCGTTAGCGGGGTTGATAGATACGCAGTATTTT.

In its sample, this clone was seen a few times. The chain recombines TRBV6-5 with TRBJ2-7; 7 bases fit TRBD1. CDR3 length: 15 residues. Trimming removed 0 bases from V and 3 bases from J; junction bases left unmatched: 5. Germline CDR1 is MNHEY and CDR2 is SVGAGI. The CDR3 reads CASSYSGAGGYEQYF. CDR3 coding DNA: TGTGCCAGCAGTTACTCTGGGGCAGGGGGCTACGAGCAGTACTTC.

The chain is built from TRBV6-6 and TRBJ2-3; D may be TRBD2 (7 bases). The ends were cut back, 9 bases at V and 2 bases at J, with 21 bases in the middle. Germline V gene sequence: CDR1 MNHNY, CDR2 SVGAGI (reference sequence). CDR3 length equals 16 residues. CDR3 in amino acids: CASTTGKRDSTDTQYF. DNA for the CDR3: TGTGCCAGTACTACAGGGAAGCGGGACTCCACAGATACGCAGTATTTT.

The chain combines TRBV5-1 with TRBJ1-3; 8 nucleotides line up with TRBD1. The germline gives CDR1 SGHRS, CDR2 YFSETQ. CDR3 length equals 17 residues. Trimming removed 2 bases from V and 3 bases from J; junction bases left unmatched: 10. The CDR3 DNA reads as TGCGCCAGCAGCTTATCCCAGGGCAGGGGGCTTGGAAACACCATATATTTT. It codes for CASSLSQGRGLGNTIYF. Filled out from reference TRBV5-1 and TRBJ1-3, the complete variable domain reads KAGVTQTPRYLIKTRGQQVTLSCSPISGHRSVSWYQQTPGQGLQFLFEYFSETQRNKGNFPGRFSGRQFSNSRSEMNVSTLELGDSALYLCASSLSQGRGLGNTIYFGEGSWLTVV.